This T cell receptor (beta chain) was identified in a study of metastatic and nonmetastatic thyroid tumors. The CDR3 is 15 residues long. Germline lookup yields CDR1 SEHNR and CDR2 FQNEAQ (reference sequence). V was pared by 4 bases and J by 1 base, with 13 bases between. Comments on this clone: The antigen is not known.

TCRdb called clones again from the PCR reads with MiXCR. The sample yields about 13,000 clones, about a quarter seen once. No treatment had been given to any patient before thyroid surgery. Study-wide results and limits: According to reports, the diversity of TCR beta was significantly higher in malignant thyroid tumors than in benign nodules, and this held in both blood and tumor samples.

Material: adjacent normal tissue. This clonotype originated in a female donor with papillary thyroid cancer or a benign thyroid nodule (not recorded which). Some clones in this sample may be carry-over from other donors' samples. The chain employs TRBV7-9 and TRBJ1-1; D may be TRBD1 (6 bases). The CDR3 sequence: CASSSPTGGNTEAFF. Here the CDR3 DNA reads TGTGCCAGCAGCTCACCGACAGGAGGGAACACTGAAGCTTTCTTT.